The rows below give T cell receptor beta chains drawn from one sample of a study of blood T cells in healthy people across ages. TCRdb passed the 5' RACE reads through MiXCR, listing each CDR3 protein once. In the table there are approximately 600,000 distinct CDR3 sequences, roughly 58% of which are singletons. The sample consisted of blood. Source of these receptors: a man aged 55 to 70 in good health. CDR3s include the opening cysteine and the closing phenylalanine or tryptophan. D genes are given only for firm matches. Clone size appears in some rows only: once, few, many, or a class for an expanded clone.

CASSLSAGGYSYNSPLHF	TGTGCCAGCAGCTTATCGGCAGGGGGCTATTCCTATAATTCACCCCTCCACTTT	TRBV7-9	TRBJ1-6	.	TRBD1
CASSVDRGRVEKLFF	TGTGCCAGCAGCGTCGACAGGGGGCGGGTTGAAAAACTGTTTTTT	TRBV7-2	TRBJ1-4	.	TRBD1
CASSPPQGRETQYF	TGTGCCAGCAGCCCCCCGCAGGGGAGGGAGACCCAGTACTTC	TRBV3-1	TRBJ2-5	.	.
CAISEGLAGDPYNEQFF	TGTGCCATCAGTGAGGGACTAGCGGGGGACCCTTACAATGAGCAGTTCTTC	TRBV10-3	TRBJ2-1	few	TRBD2
CASSSGADINTGELFF	TGTGCCAGCAGCTCCGGAGCTGACATAAACACCGGGGAGCTGTTTTTT	TRBV5-4	TRBJ2-2	.	.
CASSFGGYGYTF	TGTGCCAGCAGCTTCGGCGGATATGGCTACACCTTC	TRBV7-2	TRBJ1-2	.	.
CASSQDWAGLETQYF	TGTGCCAGCAGCCAAGATTGGGCGGGTCTGGAGACCCAGTACTTC	TRBV4-2	TRBJ2-5	few	.
CASSVRPNHGYTF	TGTGCCAGCTCAGTGAGGCCAAACCATGGCTACACCTTC	TRBV18	TRBJ1-2	.	.
CSARRAQQGYGYTF	TGCAGTGCTAGAAGGGCCCAACAGGGTTATGGCTACACCTTC	TRBV20-1	TRBJ1-2	.	.
CASSWRGEQYF	TGTGCCAGCAGCTGGAGGGGCGAGCAGTACTTC	TRBV7-2	TRBJ2-7	few	.
CSANPDRVNTEAFF	TGCAGCGCCAACCCGGACAGGGTGAACACTGAAGCTTTCTTT	TRBV29-1	TRBJ1-1	few	TRBD1
CASTLSGGTGIHQETQYF	TGCGCCAGCACCCTTTCGGGTGGGACCGGGATCCACCAAGAGACCCAGTACTTC	TRBV4-1	TRBJ2-5	.	.
CASSLLGLSNEQFF	TGTGCCAGCAGCTTACTCGGCTTATCGAATGAGCAGTTCTTC	TRBV7-9	TRBJ2-1	.	.
CASSPSLGATYNEQFF	TGTGCCAGCAGCCCAAGTCTGGGCGCAACCTACAATGAGCAGTTCTTC	TRBV3-1	TRBJ2-1	few	.
CASSVAIFGETQYF	TGTGCCAGCAGTGTGGCTATATTTGGGGAGACCCAGTACTTC	TRBV12-3/TRBV12-4	TRBJ2-5	.	.
CASSRSPGTGNYGYTF	TGCGCCAGCAGCCGATCCCCCGGGACAGGAAACTATGGCTACACCTTC	TRBV4-1	TRBJ1-2	few	TRBD1
CASSTTRDGFRGYTF	TGTGCCAGCAGCACGACGCGCGACGGGTTCCGTGGCTACACCTTC	TRBV11-2	TRBJ1-2	.	.
CASSPRQATNYGYTF	TGTGCCAGCAGCCCCCGACAGGCTACCAACTATGGCTACACCTTC	TRBV3-1	TRBJ1-2	once	.
CASSQRETNEKLFF	TGCGCCAGCAGCCAAAGGGAAACTAATGAAAAACTGTTTTTT	TRBV4-1	TRBJ1-4	.	.
CSARGGLREQFF	TGCAGTGCTAGAGGAGGATTGCGGGAGCAGTTCTTC	TRBV20-1	TRBJ2-1	.	.
CASSVTGLGETQYF	TGTGCCAGCAGCGTTACAGGGCTCGGCGAGACCCAGTACTTC	TRBV28	TRBJ2-5	.	.
CASSLLNRGRRTSNEQFF	TGTGCCAGCAGTTTACTCAACAGGGGGCGTCGGACGTCCAATGAGCAGTTCTTC	TRBV27	TRBJ2-1	.	TRBD1
CASSHDRTDTDTQYF	TGTGCCAGCAGCCATGACCGGACAGACACAGATACGCAGTATTTT	TRBV3-1	TRBJ2-3	.	.
CSATRGGGAEERYF	TGCAGTGCCACCCGGGGAGGGGGGGCTGAAGAGCGGTACTTC	TRBV20-1	TRBJ2-7	.	.
CASSGQRAGAGYGYTF	TGTGCCAGCAGTGGACAGAGGGCGGGGGCTGGCTATGGCTACACCTTC	TRBV2	TRBJ1-2	few	.
CASSQEPAQETQYF	TGTGCCAGCAGCCAAGAACCAGCCCAAGAGACCCAGTACTTC	TRBV3-1	TRBJ2-5	.	.
CASSLADNLSPLHF	TGTGCCAGCAGCTTAGCGGATAACCTATCACCCCTCCACTTT	TRBV7-9	TRBJ1-6	few	.
CASSEQVYNSPLHF	TGTGCCAGCAGCGAACAGGTCTATAATTCACCCCTCCACTTT	TRBV9	TRBJ1-6	.	.